The T cell receptor beta chain under discussion was sequenced for a study of blood T cell repertoires in COVID-19. The wider study: T cells, B-cell-depleted T cells, or PBMCs supplied cDNA or gDNA.

Clones were sequenced by immunoSEQ multiplex PCR, and TCRdb holds only the in-frame ones, with some missing. This sample has about 240,000 clones, with about 88% found just once. CDR3 length: 13 residues. Trimming pared 4 bases from V and 8 bases from J, leaving 14 bases between. Germline V lookup: CDR1 SGHDN, CDR2 FVKESK. The material sequenced was peripheral blood. The rearrangement joins TRBV14 to TRBJ1-2; D uncertain. The origin of this receptor is a woman between 45 and 65 years old with COVID-19, enrolled during active disease. The CDR3 loop is CASSPLRTQGYTF. The CDR3, as DNA: TGTGCCAGCAGCCCTCTACGGACTCAGGGCTACACCTTC.